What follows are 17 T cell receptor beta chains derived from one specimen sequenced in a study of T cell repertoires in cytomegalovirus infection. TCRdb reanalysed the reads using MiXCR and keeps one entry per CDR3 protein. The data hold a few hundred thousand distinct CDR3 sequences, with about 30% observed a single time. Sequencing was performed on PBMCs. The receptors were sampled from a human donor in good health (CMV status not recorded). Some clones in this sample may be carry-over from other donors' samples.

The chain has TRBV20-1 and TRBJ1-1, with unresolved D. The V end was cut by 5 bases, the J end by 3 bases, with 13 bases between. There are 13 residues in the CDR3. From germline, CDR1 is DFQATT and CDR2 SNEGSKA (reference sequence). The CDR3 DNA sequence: TGCAGTGCTCGAACGAACATCGACACTGAAGCTTTCTTT. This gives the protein CSARTNIDTEAFF.

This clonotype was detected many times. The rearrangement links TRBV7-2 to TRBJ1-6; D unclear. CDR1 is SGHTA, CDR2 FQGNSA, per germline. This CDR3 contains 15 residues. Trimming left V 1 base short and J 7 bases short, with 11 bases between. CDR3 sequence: CASSLERQQNSPLHF. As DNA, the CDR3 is TGTGCCAGCAGCTTAGAGCGGCAACAAAATTCACCCCTCCACTTT.

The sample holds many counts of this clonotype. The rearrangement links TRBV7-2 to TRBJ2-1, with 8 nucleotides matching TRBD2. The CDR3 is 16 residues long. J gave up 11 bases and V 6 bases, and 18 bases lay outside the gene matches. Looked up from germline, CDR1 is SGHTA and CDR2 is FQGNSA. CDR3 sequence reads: CASRHNGASGSVQQFF. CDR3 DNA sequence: TGTGCCAGCAGACATAACGGAGCTAGCGGGTCCGTACAGCAGTTCTTC.

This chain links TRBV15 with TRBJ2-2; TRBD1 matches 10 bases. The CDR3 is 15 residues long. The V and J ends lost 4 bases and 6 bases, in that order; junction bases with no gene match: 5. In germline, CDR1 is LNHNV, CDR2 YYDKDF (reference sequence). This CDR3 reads CATSIRQGAAGELFF. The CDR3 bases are TGTGCCACCAGCATTCGACAGGGGGCGGCCGGGGAGCTGTTTTTT.

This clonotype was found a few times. The CDR3 DNA reads as TGTGCCAGCAGCCCGGACAAAAGCTCCTACGAGCAGTACTTC. As protein: CASSPDKSSYEQYF. The V call is TRBV7-3, the J call TRBJ2-7; TRBD1 might be the D (5 bases). This CDR3 has 14 residues. CDR1 SGHTA and CDR2 FQGTGA come from the germline V gene. Trimming left V 5 bases short and J 0 bases short, with 11 bases between.

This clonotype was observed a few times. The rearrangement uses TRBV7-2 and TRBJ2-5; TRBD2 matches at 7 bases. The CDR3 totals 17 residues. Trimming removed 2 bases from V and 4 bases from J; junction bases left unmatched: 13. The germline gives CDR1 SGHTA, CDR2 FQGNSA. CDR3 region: CASSLSRVAGRGETQYF. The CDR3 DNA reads TGTGCCAGCAGCTTATCTAGGGTAGCGGGCCGTGGAGAGACCCAGTACTTC.

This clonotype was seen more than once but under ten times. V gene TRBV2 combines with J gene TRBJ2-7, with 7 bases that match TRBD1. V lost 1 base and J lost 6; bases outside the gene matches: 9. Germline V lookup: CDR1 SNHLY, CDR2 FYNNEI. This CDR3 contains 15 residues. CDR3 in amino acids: CASSEGQGLRSEQYV. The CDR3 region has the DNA TGTGCCAGCAGTGAAGGACAGGGCCTGAGGTCCGAGCAGTACGTC.

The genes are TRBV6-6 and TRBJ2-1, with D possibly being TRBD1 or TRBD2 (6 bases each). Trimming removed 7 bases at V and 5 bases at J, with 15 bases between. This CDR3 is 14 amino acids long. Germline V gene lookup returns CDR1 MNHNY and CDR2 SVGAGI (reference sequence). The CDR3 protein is CASKGWRGDNEQFF. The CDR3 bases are TGTGCCAGCAAGGGGTGGAGGGGGGACAATGAGCAGTTCTTC.

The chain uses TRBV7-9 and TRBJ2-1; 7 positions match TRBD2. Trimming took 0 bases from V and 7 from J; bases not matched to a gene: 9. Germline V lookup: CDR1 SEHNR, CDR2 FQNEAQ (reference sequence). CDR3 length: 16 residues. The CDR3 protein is CASSLALIAGRNEQFF. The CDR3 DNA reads TGTGCCAGCAGCTTAGCGCTAATAGCGGGCAGGAATGAGCAGTTCTTC. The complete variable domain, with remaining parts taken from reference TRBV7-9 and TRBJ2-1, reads DTGVSQNPRHKITKRGQNVTFRCDPISEHNRLYWYRQTLGQGPEFLTYFQNEAQLEKSRLLSDRFSAERPKGSFSTLEIQRTEQGDSAMYLCASSLALIAGRNEQFFGPGTRLTVL.

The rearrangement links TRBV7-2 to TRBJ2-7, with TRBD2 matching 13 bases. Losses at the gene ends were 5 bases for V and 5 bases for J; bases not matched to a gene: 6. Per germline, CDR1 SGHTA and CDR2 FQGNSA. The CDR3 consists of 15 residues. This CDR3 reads CASSPHGTSGNEQYF. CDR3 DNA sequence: TGTGCCAGCAGCCCCCATGGGACTAGCGGGAACGAGCAGTACTTC.

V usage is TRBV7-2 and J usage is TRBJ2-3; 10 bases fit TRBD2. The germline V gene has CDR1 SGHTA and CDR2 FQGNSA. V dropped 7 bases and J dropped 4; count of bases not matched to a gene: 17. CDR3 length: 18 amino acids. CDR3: CASTPISGTSDLADTQYF. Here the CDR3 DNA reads TGTGCCAGCACCCCGATATCTGGGACTAGCGACCTCGCAGATACGCAGTATTTT.

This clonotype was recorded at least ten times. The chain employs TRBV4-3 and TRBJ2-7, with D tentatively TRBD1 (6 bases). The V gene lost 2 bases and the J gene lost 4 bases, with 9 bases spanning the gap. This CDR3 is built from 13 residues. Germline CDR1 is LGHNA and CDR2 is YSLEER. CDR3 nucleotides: TGCGCCAGCAGCCAATCTCAGGGGTACGAGCAGTACTTC. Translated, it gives CASSQSQGYEQYF.

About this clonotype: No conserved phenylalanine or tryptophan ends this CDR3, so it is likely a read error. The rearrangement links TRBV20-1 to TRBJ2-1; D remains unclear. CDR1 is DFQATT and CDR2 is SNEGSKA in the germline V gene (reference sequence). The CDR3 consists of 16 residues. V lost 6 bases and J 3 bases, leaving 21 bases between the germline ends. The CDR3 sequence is CSALRPAGWSYNEQFY. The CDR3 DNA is TGCAGTGCCCTACGCCCAGCCGGGTGGAGCTACAATGAGCAGTTCTAC.

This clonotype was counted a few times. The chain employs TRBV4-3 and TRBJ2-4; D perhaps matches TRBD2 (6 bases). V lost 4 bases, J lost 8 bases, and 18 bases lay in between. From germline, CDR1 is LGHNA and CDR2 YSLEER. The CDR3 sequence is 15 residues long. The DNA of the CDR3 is TGCGCCAGCAGCCCTTCCGGGACGGGGGAGGACATTCAGTACTTC. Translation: CASSPSGTGEDIQYF.

The CDR3: CASSGSAPSLNEQFF. CDR3 bases: TGTGCCAGTTCCGGGTCGGCGCCGAGTTTGAATGAGCAGTTCTTC. This chain joins TRBV19 and TRBJ2-1; D remains unclear. Germline V gene data show CDR1 as LNHDA and CDR2 as SQIVND (reference sequence). V was trimmed by 8 bases and J by 7 bases, leaving 21 bases between them. This CDR3 is built from 15 residues.

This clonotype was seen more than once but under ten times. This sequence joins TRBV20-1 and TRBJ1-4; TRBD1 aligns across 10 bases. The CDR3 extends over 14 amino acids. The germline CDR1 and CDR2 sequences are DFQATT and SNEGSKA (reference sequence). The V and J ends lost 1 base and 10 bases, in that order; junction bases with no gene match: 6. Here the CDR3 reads CSARADRGAVKLFF. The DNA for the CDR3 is TGCAGTGCTAGAGCGGACAGGGGGGCGGTAAAACTGTTTTTT.

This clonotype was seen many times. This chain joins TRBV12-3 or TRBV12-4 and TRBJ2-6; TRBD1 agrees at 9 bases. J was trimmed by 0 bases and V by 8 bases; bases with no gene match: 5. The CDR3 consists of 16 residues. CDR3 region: CASSDRGSSGANVLTF. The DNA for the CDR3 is TGTGCCAGCTCGGACAGGGGAAGCTCTGGGGCCAACGTCCTGACTTTC.